A selection of T cell receptor beta chains follows, all from one sample in a study of blood T cell repertoires in COVID-19. Sequenced by immunoSEQ multiplex PCR; TCRdb stores in-frame clones only, minus some. This table has about 300,000 clones, roughly 90% appearing once. Sequenced input: peripheral blood. The receptors come from a man aged 18 to 29 with active or convalescent COVID-19. Each CDR3 is given with its conserved first and last residue. The order of the fields is clone size, D gene, J gene, V gene, CDR3 protein, CDR3 DNA. The D gene is left open where the match is weak. The size of a clone is reported for some rows only, either as once, few or many, or as a class for expanded clones.

- | - | TRBJ2-7 | TRBV21-1 | CASSRRTSGGPSYEQYF | TGTGCCAGCAGCAGACGGACTAGCGGGGGTCCTTCCTACGAGCAGTACTTC
- | - | TRBJ1-6 | TRBV5-6 | CASSQQGSNNSPLHF | TGTGCCAGCAGCCAGCAGGGGTCGAATAATTCACCCCTCCACTTT
- | - | TRBJ2-1 | TRBV9 | CASSVGAAVREQFF | TGTGCCAGCAGCGTAGGGGCAGCCGTGCGAGAGCAGTTCTTC
- | TRBD1 | TRBJ1-2 | TRBV2 | CASSEAGGVHGYTF | TGTGCCAGCAGTGAAGCAGGGGGCGTGCATGGCTACACCTTC
- | - | TRBJ2-5 | TRBV12-3/TRBV12-4 | CASSLGIQHQYF | TGTGCCAGCAGCCTCGGGATTCAGCACCAGTACTTC
few | TRBD1 | TRBJ1-6 | TRBV5-1 | CASSGQGENSPLHF | TGCGCCAGCAGCGGACAGGGGGAAAATTCACCCCTCCACTTT
- | - | TRBJ2-1 | TRBV6-5 | CASKVGGNEQFF | TGTGCCAGCAAAGTAGGGGGTAATGAGCAGTTCTTC
- | - | TRBJ2-7 | TRBV4-1 | CASSYTGNRDEQYF | TGCGCCAGCAGTTACACAGGGAATCGGGACGAGCAGTACTTC
- | - | TRBJ1-2 | TRBV19 | CASSHTGFAGYGYTF | TGTGCCAGTAGCCATACAGGGTTTGCGGGTTATGGCTACACCTTC
- | - | TRBJ1-5 | TRBV6-2/TRBV6-3 | CASSYSSRGQPQHF | TGTGCCAGCAGTTACTCAAGTCGAGGACAGCCCCAGCATTTT
- | - | TRBJ2-7 | TRBV9 | CASSVGGSEAYEQYF | TGTGCCAGCAGCGTAGGCGGCAGCGAGGCCTACGAGCAGTACTTC
- | - | TRBJ2-3 | TRBV10-2 | CASRGTWETDTQYF | TGCGCCAGCAGGGGGACATGGGAAACAGATACGCAGTATTTT
- | TRBD2 | TRBJ2-3 | TRBV27 | CASSLSGGGRNIRADTQYF | TGTGCCAGCAGTTTATCGGGCGGGGGGCGAAATATTAGGGCGGATACGCAGTATTTT
- | TRBD2 | TRBJ2-1 | TRBV6-2/TRBV6-3 | CASSFLAGGYNEQFF | TGTGCCAGCAGTTTCTTGGCGGGGGGCTACAATGAGCAGTTCTTC
- | TRBD1 | TRBJ1-5 | TRBV7-8 | CASSKDRGNQPQHF | TGTGCCAGCAGCAAAGACAGGGGTAATCAGCCCCAGCATTTT
- | TRBD1 | TRBJ2-7 | TRBV7-6 | CASSVGTGQSYEQYF | TGTGCCAGCAGCGTGGGGACAGGCCAATCCTACGAGCAGTACTTC
once | TRBD2 | TRBJ2-1 | TRBV7-8 | CASSLTGLANFNEQFF | TGTGCCAGCAGCTTAACAGGACTAGCTAATTTCAATGAGCAGTTCTTC
- | - | TRBJ1-6 | TRBV2 | CASGEGQGSSYNSPLHF | TGTGCCAGCGGAGAGGGGCAGGGGAGCTCCTATAATTCACCCCTCCACTTT
- | - | TRBJ1-2 | TRBV3-1/TRBV3-2 | CASSQDLTPGYYGYTF | TGTGCCAGCAGCCAAGATCTAACACCGGGATACTATGGCTACACCTTC
- | - | TRBJ2-3 | TRBV6-5 | CASSSPFGTDTQYF | TGTGCCAGCAGTTCTCCCTTCGGCACAGATACGCAGTATTTT
once | TRBD1 | TRBJ2-7 | TRBV18 | CASSPRDSPYEQYF | TGTGCCAGCTCACCCAGGGACAGTCCCTACGAGCAGTACTTC
few | TRBD2 | TRBJ2-7 | TRBV4-2 | CASSHITRGGYEQYF | TGTGCCAGCAGCCATATTACGCGGGGGGGCTACGAGCAGTACTTC
- | TRBD1 | TRBJ2-1 | TRBV19 | CASSLQGFNEQFF | TGTGCCAGTAGTTTACAGGGGTTCAATGAGCAGTTCTTC
few | - | TRBJ2-2 | TRBV7-6 | CASSLNSVNTGELFF | TGTGCCAGCAGCTTAAATTCAGTGAACACCGGGGAGCTGTTTTTT
- | TRBD1 | TRBJ1-6 | TRBV7-2 | CASSLAPSLDRVWFYNSPLHF | TGTGCCAGCAGCTTAGCCCCCTCCTTGGACAGGGTGTGGTTCTATAATTCACCCCTCCACTTT
- | - | TRBJ2-2 | TRBV2 | CASRERTNTGELFF | TGTGCCAGCAGGGAACGTACGAACACCGGGGAGCTGTTTTTT
once | - | TRBJ2-3 | TRBV6-5 | CATSRLGDTQYF | TGTGCCACCTCCAGACTCGGGGATACGCAGTATTTT
- | TRBD1 | TRBJ1-4 | TRBV28 | CASSWTGVEKLFF | TGTGCCAGCAGTTGGACAGGGGTTGAAAAACTGTTTTTT
- | TRBD1 | TRBJ1-2 | TRBV9 | CASSVGRDRDYGYTF | TGTGCCAGCAGCGTAGGGAGAGACAGGGACTATGGCTACACCTTC
- | TRBD1 | TRBJ1-5 | TRBV19 | CASSIGTGGQPQHF | TGTGCCAGTAGTATCGGGACAGGGGGACAGCCCCAGCATTTT
- | - | TRBJ1-1 | TRBV4-1 | CASSQERQSLNTEAFF | TGCGCCAGCAGCCAAGAGCGGCAGTCTCTGAACACTGAAGCTTTCTTT
- | TRBD1 | TRBJ2-2 | TRBV9 | CASSSTGFTGELFF | TGTGCCAGCAGCTCGACAGGGTTTACCGGGGAGCTGTTTTTT
once | - | TRBJ2-1 | TRBV2 | CASSRGLANEQFF | TGTGCCAGCAGCCGAGGACTGGCGAATGAGCAGTTCTTC
- | - | TRBJ2-7 | TRBV9 | CASSPGGISSYEQYF | TGTGCCAGCAGCCCCGGGGGAATTTCCTCCTACGAGCAGTACTTC
- | TRBD1 | TRBJ2-2 | TRBV29-1 | CSVPQGAGGELFF | TGCAGCGTTCCCCAGGGGGCGGGCGGGGAGCTGTTTTTT
- | TRBD1 | TRBJ2-7 | TRBV29-1 | CSVLLGRGLPNEQYF | TGCAGCGTTCTCCTCGGCAGGGGGCTACCCAACGAGCAGTACTTC
- | TRBD1 | TRBJ2-1 | TRBV3-1/TRBV3-2 | CASSQAPGTGGSYNEQFF | TGTGCCAGCAGCCAAGCCCCCGGGACAGGGGGATCGTACAATGAGCAGTTCTTC
- | - | TRBJ1-1 | TRBV5-4 | CASSRWSTEAFF | TGTGCCAGCAGCCGGTGGAGCACTGAAGCTTTCTTT
once | TRBD2 | TRBJ2-1 | TRBV7-3 | CASALAGNPGNEQFF | TGTGCCAGCGCTCTAGCGGGGAACCCCGGCAATGAGCAGTTCTTC
- | - | TRBJ2-7 | TRBV7-2 | CASSLASPYEQYF | TGTGCCAGCAGCTTAGCGAGCCCCTACGAGCAGTACTTC
- | - | TRBJ1-4 | TRBV7-3 | CASSPLRGAGEKLFF | TGTGCCAGCAGCCCCCTCCGGGGCGCGGGAGAAAAACTGTTTTTT
once | TRBD2 | TRBJ2-2 | TRBV5-6 | CASSFRTSGINTGELFF | TGTGCCAGCAGCTTTAGGACTAGCGGGATTAACACCGGGGAGCTGTTTTTT
- | TRBD2 | TRBJ2-7 | TRBV2 | CASSDGSSGVYSYEQYF | TGTGCCAGCAGTGATGGAAGTAGCGGGGTCTACTCCTACGAGCAGTACTTC
- | TRBD1 | TRBJ1-2 | TRBV10-3 | CAISGQGYGYTF | TGTGCCATCAGCGGACAGGGCTATGGCTACACCTTC
- | TRBD2 | TRBJ2-3 | TRBV27 | CASSKTSEPTDTQYF | TGTGCCAGCAGTAAGACTAGCGAACCCACAGATACGCAGTATTTT
- | TRBD1 | TRBJ1-4 | TRBV6-2/TRBV6-3 | CASSRDRVQQKVYEKLFF | TGTGCCAGCAGTAGGGACAGGGTCCAACAGAAGGTCTATGAAAAACTGTTTTTT
- | - | TRBJ1-5 | TRBV23-1 | CASTQGNSNQPQHF | TGCGCCAGCACGCAGGGTAATAGCAATCAGCCCCAGCATTTT
- | - | TRBJ1-1 | TRBV7-8 | CASSPLQGPLAEAFF | TGTGCCAGCAGCCCGCTCCAGGGGCCTTTAGCTGAAGCTTTCTTT
- | TRBD1 | TRBJ2-1 | TRBV9 | CASRGTGGVEQFF | TGTGCCAGCAGGGGGACAGGGGGAGTGGAGCAGTTCTTC
- | - | TRBJ2-1 | TRBV10-3 | CAISVGVNEQFF | TGTGCCATCAGTGTAGGGGTCAATGAGCAGTTCTTC
- | TRBD1 | TRBJ2-4 | TRBV27 | CASSSGTGLGKNIQYF | TGTGCCAGCAGTTCCGGGACAGGGCTCGGCAAAAACATTCAGTACTTC